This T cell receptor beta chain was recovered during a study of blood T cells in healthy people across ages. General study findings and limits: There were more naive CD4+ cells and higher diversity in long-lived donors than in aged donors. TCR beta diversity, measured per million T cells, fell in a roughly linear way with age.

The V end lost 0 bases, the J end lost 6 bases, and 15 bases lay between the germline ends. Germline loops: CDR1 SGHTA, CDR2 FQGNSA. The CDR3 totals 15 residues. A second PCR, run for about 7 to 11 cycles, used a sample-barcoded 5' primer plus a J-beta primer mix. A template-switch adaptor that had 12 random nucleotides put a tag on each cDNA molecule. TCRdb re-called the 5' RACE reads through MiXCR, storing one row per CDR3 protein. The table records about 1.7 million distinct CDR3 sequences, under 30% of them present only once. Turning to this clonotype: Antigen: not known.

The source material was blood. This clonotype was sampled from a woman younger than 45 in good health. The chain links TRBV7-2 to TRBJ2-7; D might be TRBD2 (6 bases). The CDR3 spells CASSLAELAGGEQYF. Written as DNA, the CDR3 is TGTGCCAGCAGCTTAGCGGAACTAGCAGGTGGCGAGCAGTACTTC.